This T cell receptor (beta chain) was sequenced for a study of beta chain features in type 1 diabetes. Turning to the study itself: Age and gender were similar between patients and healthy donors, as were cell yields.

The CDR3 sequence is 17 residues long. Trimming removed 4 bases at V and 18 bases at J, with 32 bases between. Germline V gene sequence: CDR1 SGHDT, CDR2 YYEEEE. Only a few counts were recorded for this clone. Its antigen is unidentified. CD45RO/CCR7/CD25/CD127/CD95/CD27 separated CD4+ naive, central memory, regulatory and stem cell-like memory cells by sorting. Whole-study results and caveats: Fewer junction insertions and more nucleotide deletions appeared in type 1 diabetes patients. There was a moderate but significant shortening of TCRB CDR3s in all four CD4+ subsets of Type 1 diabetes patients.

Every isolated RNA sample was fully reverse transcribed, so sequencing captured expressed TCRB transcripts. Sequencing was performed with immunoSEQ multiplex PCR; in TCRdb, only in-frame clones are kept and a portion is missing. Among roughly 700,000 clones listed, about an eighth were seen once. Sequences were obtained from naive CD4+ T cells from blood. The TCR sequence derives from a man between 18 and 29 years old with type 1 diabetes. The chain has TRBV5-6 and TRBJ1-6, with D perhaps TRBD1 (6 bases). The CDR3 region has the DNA TGTGCCAGCAGCCGGAGGACAGCCCCCTCTGCCATAACTTCGGGCCACTTT. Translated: CASSRRTAPSAITSGHF.